Listed here are 2 T cell receptor beta chains from one sample, sequenced in a study of OX40 agonist ivuxolimab in advanced cancers. Clones were read by immunoSEQ multiplex PCR, and TCRdb kept only the in-frame ones, dropping some. The data show about 83,000 clones, 92% seen once. This specimen consisted of CD4+ or CD8+ T cells sorted from blood, obtained in a trial of the OX40 agonist ivuxolimab. All receptors come from an adult with an advanced solid tumor such as melanoma, head and neck, liver or kidney cancer.

The gene calls are TRBV4-2 and TRBJ2-5; perhaps TRBD2 as D (6 bases). Trimming removed 5 bases at V and 1 base at J, with 11 bases between. Germline V gene lookup returns CDR1 LGHNA and CDR2 YNFKEQ. CDR3 length equals 14 residues. The CDR3 spells CASSRRGTQETQYF. The CDR3 DNA sequence: TGTGCCAGCAGCAGGAGGGGAACCCAAGAGACCCAGTACTTC.

The rearrangement uses TRBV25-1 and TRBJ1-5; possible D gene TRBD1, 5 bases. V was trimmed by 6 bases and J by 7 bases, leaving 7 bases between them. Germline V gene lookup returns CDR1 MGHDK and CDR2 SYGVNS. CDR3 size: 11 residues. The CDR3 coding sequence is TGTGCCAGCAGGGGGGGGCAGCCCCAGCATTTT. This encodes CASRGGQPQHF.